The 16 T cell receptor beta chains listed next were all sequenced from one sample in a study of shared clonotypes between healthy human individuals. Method: immunoSEQ multiplex PCR; TCRdb's copy keeps in-frame clones and lacks some. The table records about 1 million clones, more than 60% of them present only once. The sample taken for sequencing was memory CD4+ T cells sorted from blood. Sample subset: CD45RA-negative fraction. The receptors stem from a man younger than 35 in good health.

The chain recombines TRBV2 with TRBJ2-4; D gene uncertain. The V gene's germline CDR1 is SNHLY and CDR2 FYNNEI. V dropped 2 bases and J dropped 0 bases, with 14 bases sitting between them. This CDR3 comprises 17 residues. As DNA, the CDR3 is TGTGCCAGCAGTGAACCAGGTTCGAGACTAGCCAAAAACATTCAGTACTTC. This sequence encodes CASSEPGSRLAKNIQYF.

This chain links TRBV5-5 with TRBJ1-5; D is perhaps TRBD1 (6 bases). In germline, CDR1 is SGHKS, CDR2 YYEKEE (reference sequence). The V gene lost 0 bases and the J gene lost 0 bases, with 10 bases spanning the gap. There are 16 residues in the CDR3. CDR3 nucleotide sequence: TGTGCCAGCAGCTTGGAGGGGGGCCATAGCAATCAGCCCCAGCATTTT. It codes for CASSLEGGHSNQPQHF.

This clone has just a few counts. CDR3 sequence (DNA): TGTGCCAGCAGCTTGGCCGAGACAGGGCGGCTGTTTTTT. Residues: CASSLAETGRLFF. V and J are TRBV5-4 and TRBJ2-2, with 7 nucleotides matching TRBD1. The germline V gene has CDR1 SGHNT and CDR2 YYREEE (reference sequence). The CDR3 sequence is 13 residues long. Trimming removed 0 bases from V and 13 bases from J; junction bases left unmatched: 6.

CDR3: CASSGTGGANQPQHF. The CDR3 coding sequence is TGCGCCAGCAGTGGGACAGGGGGCGCAAACCAGCCCCAGCATTTT. The chain carries TRBV5-1 and TRBJ1-5, with 12 bases aligning to TRBD1. The V gene's germline CDR1 is SGHRS and CDR2 YFSETQ. The CDR3 length is 15 residues. V was pared by 5 bases and J by 7 bases, with 7 bases of the junction left unmatched.

J is TRBJ1-5 and V is TRBV4-3; 9 nucleotides match TRBD1. The CDR3 length is 15 residues. Germline CDR1 and CDR2: LGHNA and YSLEER. The ends lost 0 bases at V and 5 bases at J; junction bases unmatched: 2. CDR3 in amino acids: CASSQEDRGHQPQHF. CDR3 bases: TGCGCCAGCAGCCAAGAGGACAGGGGCCATCAGCCCCAGCATTTT.

This CDR3 reads CASSRGGERTGELFF. Written as DNA, the CDR3 is TGTGCCAGCAGCCGCGGTGGGGAGAGAACCGGGGAGCTGTTTTTT. The chain carries TRBV9 and TRBJ2-2, with a weak D call TRBD2 (5 bases). Germline V gives CDR1 SGDLS, CDR2 YYNGEE. This CDR3 has 15 residues. V lost 4 bases to trimming and J lost 5 bases, with 15 bases between them.

This rearrangement joins TRBV16 to TRBJ2-3, with TRBD2 matching over 9 bases. The CDR3 has 15 residues. Per germline, CDR1 KGHSY and CDR2 FQNENV. With 7 bases clipped from V and 4 bases from J, the junction kept 9 bases outside the gene matches. The CDR3 reads CASNRAGGPPDTQYF. For the CDR3, the DNA is TGTGCCAGCAACCGAGCGGGGGGCCCCCCAGATACGCAGTATTTT.

This clone was observed a handful of times. V is TRBV10-2 and J is TRBJ2-7; TRBD2 is a possible D gene (5 bases). Germline CDR1 reads WSHSY; CDR2 reads SAAADI. The CDR3 covers 13 residues. V lost 7 bases and J lost 2, with 12 bases in between. Here the CDR3 DNA reads TGCGCCAGCATTGGCGGGCCACCCTACGAGCAGTACTTC. The encoded protein is CASIGGPPYEQYF.

V and J are TRBV5-5 and TRBJ2-1; D could derive from TRBD1 or TRBD2 (6 bases each). Germline CDR1 SGHKS, CDR2 YYEKEE (reference sequence). The CDR3 length is 15 residues. V lost 0 bases, J lost 2 bases, and 9 bases lay in between. The CDR3 loop reads CASSLGGGTYNEQFF. CDR3 DNA sequence: TGTGCCAGCAGCTTGGGAGGGGGGACCTACAATGAGCAGTTCTTC.

V gene TRBV7-9 combines with J gene TRBJ1-2; no firm D call. V lost 3 bases to trimming and J lost 8 bases, with 13 bases between them. This CDR3 spans 13 amino acids. Germline V gene lookup returns CDR1 SEHNR and CDR2 FQNEAQ (reference sequence). The chain's CDR3 is CASSFGVSQGYTF. In DNA form, the CDR3 reads TGTGCCAGCAGCTTCGGGGTTTCTCAGGGCTACACCTTC.

This chain joins TRBV5-6 and TRBJ2-1, with 7 bases identical to TRBD2. The germline gives CDR1 SGHDT, CDR2 YYEEEE. CDR3 length: 17 amino acids. The J segment lost 4 bases and the V segment lost 1 base, leaving 11 bases of the junction unmatched. CDR3 sequence reads: CASSLMPGGSAYNEQFF. In DNA, the CDR3 is TGTGCCAGCAGCTTGATGCCGGGCGGGAGTGCTTACAATGAGCAGTTCTTC.

The chain combines TRBV4-2 with TRBJ1-4; tentatively, D is TRBD1 (5 bases). In germline, CDR1 is LGHNA, CDR2 YNFKEQ. Trimming cost V 0 bases and J 9 bases, with 17 bases left between them. The CDR3 is made up of 16 amino acids. The CDR3 region is CASSQEARQSTQKLFF. The CDR3 DNA follows: TGTGCCAGCAGCCAAGAGGCGAGACAGTCTACCCAAAAACTGTTTTTT.

J is TRBJ1-1 and V is TRBV10-3; the D is unclear. Trimming stripped 5 bases from V and 4 bases from J, with 5 bases between. Germline V gives CDR1 ENHRY, CDR2 SYGVKD. This CDR3 contains 11 residues. The DNA for the CDR3 is TGTGCCATCAGTCAGCTCACTGAAGCTTTCTTT. It specifies CAISQLTEAFF.

The chain joins TRBV7-2 to TRBJ2-1; 8 nucleotides line up with TRBD2. This CDR3 is built from 16 residues. The germline V gene encodes CDR1 SGHTA and CDR2 FQGNSA. The ends lost 1 base at V and 8 bases at J; junction bases unmatched: 10. The CDR3, as DNA: TGTGCCAGCAGCTTAGAGGGTCAGCGGGGGTGGGATGAGCAGTTCTTC. It encodes CASSLEGQRGWDEQFF.

V gene TRBV5-1 combines with J gene TRBJ2-3; D is undetermined. CDR3 length: 13 residues. CDR1 and CDR2 (germline): SGHRS, YFSETQ. V gave up 0 bases and J gave up 4 bases, with 6 bases separating them. The chain's CDR3 is CASSLDSSDTQYF. The DNA for the CDR3 is TGCGCCAGCAGCTTGGATAGCTCAGATACGCAGTATTTT.

In its sample, this clone was seen a few times. The chain combines TRBV14 with TRBJ1-1; tentatively, D is TRBD1 (6 bases). This CDR3 region has 15 residues. The germline CDR1 and CDR2 sequences are SGHDN and FVKESK. Trimming removed 4 bases from V and 10 bases from J, with 22 bases in between. The CDR3 protein is CASSLLGGNREAAFF. CDR3 DNA sequence: TGTGCCAGCAGCCTGTTGGGGGGTAACAGGGAGGCAGCTTTCTTT. The full variable domain, rest sourced from reference TRBV14 and TRBJ1-1, is EAGVTQFPSHSVIEKGQTVTLRCDPISGHDNLYWYRRVMGKEIKFLLHFVKESKQDESGMPNNRFLAERTGGTYSTLKVQPAELEDSGVYFCASSLLGGNREAAFFGQGTRLTVV.